The next 5 T cell receptor beta chains were all read from a single sample in a study of Graves' ophthalmopathy and Graves' hyperthyroidism. Amplifying from RNA transcripts, the study obtained TCR beta CDR3 regions. An initial RT-PCR round employing HTBI primers preceded a second-round multiplex PCR. TCRdb processed the multiplex PCR reads anew with MiXCR; each CDR3 protein has one entry. The data contain about 340,000 distinct CDR3 sequences, 15% to 20% of them singletons. Material: peripheral blood. These receptors originate from an adult man with Graves' ophthalmopathy.

This clonotype was detected many times. The J gene is TRBJ2-7, the V gene TRBV29-1, with 8 bases matching TRBD1. V gave up 4 bases and J gave up 6 bases; unmatched junction bases: 8. CDR1 and CDR2 (germline): SQVTM, ANQGSEA. The CDR3 covers 13 residues. CDR3 amino acids: CSVGRAQGVEQYF. As DNA, the CDR3 is TGCAGCGTTGGGAGGGCACAGGGGGTCGAGCAGTACTTC.

This clonotype appeared many times. The chain couples TRBV30 to TRBJ2-5, with D tentatively TRBD1 or TRBD2 (5 bases each). V gave up 7 bases and J gave up 7 bases, with 28 bases separating them. CDR1 is GTSNPN, CDR2 SVGIG, per germline (reference sequence). The CDR3 is 16 residues long. The CDR3 sequence is CASVPSALLGAGTQYF. The CDR3 bases are TGTGCCTCCGTGCCGTCCGCGCTACTAGGGGCGGGGACCCAGTACTTC.

The gene calls are TRBV28 and TRBJ2-5, with 8 bases fitting TRBD2. Germline CDR1 and CDR2: MDHEN and SYDVKM. The CDR3 extends over 15 amino acids. The ends lost 8 bases at V and 0 bases at J; junction bases unmatched: 8. This CDR3 is CASEMASGYQETQYF. The CDR3 DNA reads TGTGCCAGCGAGATGGCTAGCGGGTACCAAGAGACCCAGTACTTC.

Many counts were recorded for this clonotype. The rearrangement links TRBV2 to TRBJ2-4; 8 positions match TRBD2. In germline, CDR1 is SNHLY, CDR2 FYNNEI. J lost 7 bases, V lost 3 bases, and 5 bases had no gene match. The CDR3 length is 14 residues. CDR3 in amino acids: CASSDTRGGNIQYF. Here the CDR3 DNA reads TGTGCCAGCAGTGATACCCGGGGGGGGAACATTCAGTACTTC.

Ten or more counts support this clonotype. This sequence joins TRBV30 and TRBJ2-7; maybe TRBD2 (6 bases). CDR1 and CDR2 (germline): GTSNPN, SVGIG (reference sequence). This CDR3 has 13 amino acids. V was clipped by 8 bases and J by 2 bases, with 16 bases between them. The CDR3: CAVAGTGAYEQYF. Written as DNA, the CDR3 is TGTGCCGTTGCCGGGACTGGCGCCTACGAGCAGTACTTC.